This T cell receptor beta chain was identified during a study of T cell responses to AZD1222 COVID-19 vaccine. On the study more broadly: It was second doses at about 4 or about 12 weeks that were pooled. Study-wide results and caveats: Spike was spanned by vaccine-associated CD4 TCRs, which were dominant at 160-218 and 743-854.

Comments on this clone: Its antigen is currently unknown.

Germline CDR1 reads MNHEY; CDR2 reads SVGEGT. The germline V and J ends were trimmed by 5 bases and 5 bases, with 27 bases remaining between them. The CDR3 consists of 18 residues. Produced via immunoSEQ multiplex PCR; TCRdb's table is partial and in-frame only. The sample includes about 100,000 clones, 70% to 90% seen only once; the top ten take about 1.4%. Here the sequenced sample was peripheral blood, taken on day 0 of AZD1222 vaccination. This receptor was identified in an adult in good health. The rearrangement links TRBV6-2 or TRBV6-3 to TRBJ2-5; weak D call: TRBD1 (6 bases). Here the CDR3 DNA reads TGTGCCAGCAGTGGGTCCCGGGACACCATTTCCGCTCGGGAGACCCAGTACTTC. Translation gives CASSGSRDTISARETQYF.